A selection of T cell receptor beta chains follows, all from one sample in a study of blood T cell repertoires in COVID-19. Clones were sequenced by immunoSEQ multiplex PCR, and TCRdb holds only the in-frame ones, with some missing. The table has 110,000 or so clones, approximately 87% seen once. Sequencing was performed on peripheral blood. The origin of the receptors is a woman between 55 and 75 years old with acute or convalescent COVID-19. CDR3s include the opening cysteine and the closing phenylalanine or tryptophan. The D gene is left open where the match is weak. Clone size is not always given. Where it is, it says once, few, many or a class for expanded clones.

j_call d_call v_call clone_size cdr3_aa
TRBJ2-5 TRBD2 TRBV5-1 few CASSLSTSLQETQYF
TRBJ2-2 TRBD1 TRBV24-1 once CATRGTGTTGELFF
TRBJ1-3 TRBD1 TRBV30 - CAWTTGGATGNTIYF
TRBJ1-2 TRBD1 TRBV18 - CASSPAGTGFGYTF
TRBJ2-7 TRBD2 TRBV9 - CASSVAGGPYEQYF
TRBJ1-1 - TRBV7-2 - CASSFSGGLNTEAFF
TRBJ2-7 TRBD1 TRBV11-2 - CASSLGTGAYGQYF
TRBJ1-6 - TRBV2 - CASREDPPLHF
TRBJ1-3 - TRBV5-1 - CASSPTGSSGNTIYF
TRBJ2-1 TRBD1 TRBV7-3 once CASSIQGIAYNEQFF
TRBJ2-1 TRBD2 TRBV3-1/TRBV3-2 - CASSRKGLGNEQFF
TRBJ1-1 - TRBV7-2 - CASSAQKNTEAFF
TRBJ1-4 TRBD1 TRBV2 - CASSRRQGGEKLFF
TRBJ2-3 - TRBV28 - CASRGALLDTQYF
TRBJ1-1 - TRBV19 - CASSIVPSGTEAFF
TRBJ1-2 - TRBV27 - CASSLGGGNYGYTF
TRBJ2-1 TRBD1 TRBV11-2 - CASSKDRDNEQFF
TRBJ1-4 TRBD1 TRBV5-5 - CASSTTLGGSGEKLFF
TRBJ2-1 TRBD1 TRBV28 - CASSPPGDRPTLGQFF
TRBJ2-2 TRBD2 TRBV7-6 - CASSSPGTSGRAYTGELFF
TRBJ2-7 TRBD1 TRBV7-6 - CASSLGGGQGAFDEQYF
TRBJ2-6 - TRBV28 - CASSPPTGGLSGANVLTF
TRBJ1-6 - TRBV6-1 - CASSEGRQGLSYNSPLHF
TRBJ2-7 - TRBV28 - CASSSVDSSYEQYF
TRBJ2-2 TRBD2 TRBV3-1/TRBV3-2 - CASSQDRTSENTGELFF
TRBJ2-2 - TRBV12-3/TRBV12-4 - CASRQGGTGELFF
TRBJ1-5 TRBD1 TRBV28 - CASGTEYSNQPQHF
TRBJ1-6 - TRBV2 once CASIRQPTYNSPLHF
TRBJ1-1 TRBD1 TRBV19 - CASSRSGTGGREAFF
TRBJ2-3 TRBD2 TRBV11-2 - CASRVAGGVDTQYF
TRBJ2-2 TRBD1 TRBV7-9 - CASSSRDRGPGELFF
TRBJ2-1 TRBD2 TRBV5-1 - CASSTLAGFYNEQFF
TRBJ2-5 TRBD2 TRBV6-6 - CASSRTSGRSETQYF
TRBJ2-1 - TRBV4-1 - CASSQSPRREVNEQFF
TRBJ1-1 - TRBV3-1/TRBV3-2 few CASSQGQRNTEAFF
TRBJ1-2 TRBD1 TRBV6-5 - CASSGDRVVGYTF
TRBJ1-2 - TRBV14 - CASSLQGRGGYTF
TRBJ1-3 - TRBV11-2 - CASSPEAGGTIYF
TRBJ1-5 - TRBV19 - CASQWLGREPQHF
TRBJ1-2 TRBD1 TRBV19 - CASSIGQGKYGYTF
TRBJ2-7 TRBD1 TRBV18 - CASRSGTGGYEQYF
TRBJ1-5 - TRBV19 - CASTSYADSLNQPQHF
TRBJ2-3 - TRBV10-1 - CASRSDGKADTQYF
TRBJ1-5 TRBD1 TRBV6-5 - CASSLYDRVGQPQHF
TRBJ1-1 - TRBV11-2 few CASSFSPGWGGNFEAFF
TRBJ2-3 TRBD2 TRBV7-2 - CASSSVAGVPDTQYF
TRBJ1-5 - TRBV6-5 - CASLGGSHTPQHF
TRBJ1-2 TRBD1 TRBV30 - CAWIADRGTYGYTF
TRBJ2-7 TRBD1 TRBV11-2 - CASSPGTGDYEQYF
TRBJ2-7 - TRBV11-2 once CASSFSSDEQYF
TRBJ1-1 - TRBV11-1 - CASSLITRDEAFF
TRBJ1-2 TRBD1 TRBV10-3 - CAINGQGVFYGYTF
TRBJ1-3 - TRBV19 - CASSVEDSRNTIYF
TRBJ1-4 - TRBV3-1/TRBV3-2 - CASSSGSPGREKLFF
TRBJ2-7 - TRBV28 once CASSLRPQVAYEQYF
TRBJ2-1 - TRBV5-1 - CASSLYAGPDNEQFF
TRBJ1-1 TRBD1 TRBV30 few CAWRTGGGTEAFF
TRBJ2-5 - TRBV11-2 - CASSFTTSSETQYF
TRBJ1-5 TRBD1 TRBV30 - CAWRGTGGNQPQHF
TRBJ2-3 TRBD2 TRBV28 - CASSPGLAGTDTQYF